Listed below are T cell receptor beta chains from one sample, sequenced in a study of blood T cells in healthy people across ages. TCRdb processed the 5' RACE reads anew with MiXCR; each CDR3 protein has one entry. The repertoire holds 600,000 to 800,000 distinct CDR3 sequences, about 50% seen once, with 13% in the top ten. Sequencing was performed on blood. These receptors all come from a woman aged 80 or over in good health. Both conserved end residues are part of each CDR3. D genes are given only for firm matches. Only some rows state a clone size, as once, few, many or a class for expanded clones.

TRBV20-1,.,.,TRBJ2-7,TGCAGTGCTAGAGACCTAACGGGGAGCTCCTACGAGCAGTACTTC,CSARDLTGSSYEQYF
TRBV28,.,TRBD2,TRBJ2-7,TGTGCCAGCAAAGGGCCGGTAGTAAAGACTAGCGGGTCTGGTTCCTACGAGCAGTACTTC,CASKGPVVKTSGSGSYEQYF
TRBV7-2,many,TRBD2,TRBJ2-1,TGTGCCAGCAGCTTAGCCGGGGGGGTCGCCTACAATGAGCAGTTCTTC,CASSLAGGVAYNEQFF
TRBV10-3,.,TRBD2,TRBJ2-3,TGTGCCATCAGTGGGCCTAGCGGGGGACTCCGCACAGATACGCAGTATTTT,CAISGPSGGLRTDTQYF
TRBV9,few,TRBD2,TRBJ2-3,TGTGCCAGCAGCGAGGGGACTAGCGGATACACAGATACGCAGTATTTT,CASSEGTSGYTDTQYF
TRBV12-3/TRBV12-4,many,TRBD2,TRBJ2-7,TGTGCCAGCAGTTTATCGGGGGGTCTCGAGCAGTACTTC,CASSLSGGLEQYF
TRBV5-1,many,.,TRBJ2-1,TGCGCCAGCAGCTTGTTCAGTAGCTCCTACAATGAGCAGTTCTTC,CASSLFSSSYNEQFF
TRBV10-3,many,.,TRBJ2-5,TGTGCCATCAGTGAGGGGGGGACGCGGGAGACCCAGTACTTC,CAISEGGTRETQYF
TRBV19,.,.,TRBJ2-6,TGTGCCAGTAACCAACGCCGGGACTCTGGGGCCAACGTCCTGACTTTC,CASNQRRDSGANVLTF
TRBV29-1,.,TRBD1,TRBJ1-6,TGCAGCGCAAGAACAGGGGCTAATTCACCCCTCCACTTT,CSARTGANSPLHF
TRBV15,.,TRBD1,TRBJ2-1,TGTGCCACCAGTTTGGGACAGGGTGACTACAATGAGCAGTTCTTC,CATSLGQGDYNEQFF
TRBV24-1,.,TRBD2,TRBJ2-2,TGTGCCACCAGTGACCCCGGGACTAGCGGGAACACCGGGGAGCTGTTTTTT,CATSDPGTSGNTGELFF
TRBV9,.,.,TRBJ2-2,TGTGCCAGCAGCGTAAGTCTACCGAACACCGGGGAGCTGTTTTTT,CASSVSLPNTGELFF
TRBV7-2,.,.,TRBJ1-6,TGTGCCAGCAGCTTTGGGGGGAAGGGTTCACCCCTCCACTTT,CASSFGGKGSPLHF
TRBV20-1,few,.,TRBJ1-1,TGCAGTGCCACCAGGAACACTGAAGCTTTCTTT,CSATRNTEAFF
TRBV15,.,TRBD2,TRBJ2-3,TGTGCCACCAGCAGAGGGGCGGTGGCTAGCGGAAGCACAGATACGCAGTATTTT,CATSRGAVASGSTDTQYF
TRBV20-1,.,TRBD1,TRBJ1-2,TGCAGTGCCTGGGGAGGGGGCTTAAACTATGGCTACACCTTC,CSAWGGGLNYGYTF
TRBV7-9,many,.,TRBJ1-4,TGTGCCAGCAGCTTGTCACAGGCTAATGAAAAACTGTTTTTT,CASSLSQANEKLFF
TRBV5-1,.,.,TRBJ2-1,TGCGCCAGCAGCTCCCCGTCTAGGCAGGGGGGGGTCTTCTACAATGAGCAGTTCTTC,CASSSPSRQGGVFYNEQFF
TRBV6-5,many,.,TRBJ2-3,TGTGCCCAACCATTAACAGGCCCTTGCACAGATACGCAGTATTTT,CAQPLTGPCTDTQYF
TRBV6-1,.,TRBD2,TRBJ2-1,TGTGCCAGCAGTCGAAGCGGGAGGGCCCTCCCCTACAATGAGCAGTTCTTC,CASSRSGRALPYNEQFF
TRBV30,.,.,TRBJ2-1,TGTGCCTGGAGTGTAGGGCGGCAGTGGGAGCAGTTCTTC,CAWSVGRQWEQFF
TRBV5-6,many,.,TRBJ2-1,TGTGCCAGCAGCCCACAGGGTTTGAATGAGCAGTTCTTC,CASSPQGLNEQFF
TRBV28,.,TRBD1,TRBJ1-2,TGTGCCAGCAGCGCTTGGACAGGGGGAGATTATGGCTACACCTTC,CASSAWTGGDYGYTF
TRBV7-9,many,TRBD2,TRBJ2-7,TGTGCCAGCAGCCGGATGACTAGCCCAGACGAGCAGTACTTC,CASSRMTSPDEQYF
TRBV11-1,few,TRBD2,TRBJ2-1,TGTGCCGGCAGTCCTAGCGGGAGTAGCTACAATGAGCAGTTCTTC,CAGSPSGSSYNEQFF
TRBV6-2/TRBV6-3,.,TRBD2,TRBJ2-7,TGTGCCAGCACCGATTGGACTAGCGGGAGCTACGAGCAGTACTTC,CASTDWTSGSYEQYF
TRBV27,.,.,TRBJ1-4,TGTGCCATCAGTTCCGGGGTGAATGAAAAACTGTTTTTT,CAISSGVNEKLFF
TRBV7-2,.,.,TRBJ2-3,TGTGCCAGCAGCTGGATTGATACGCAGTATTTT,CASSWIDTQYF
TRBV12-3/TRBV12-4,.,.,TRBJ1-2,TGTGCCAGCGGGACACCAGGAAACTATGGCTACACCTTC,CASGTPGNYGYTF
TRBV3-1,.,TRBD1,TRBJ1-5,TGTGCCAGCAGCCCCTCGGGACAGGGATTTGTTCAGCCCCAGCATTTT,CASSPSGQGFVQPQHF
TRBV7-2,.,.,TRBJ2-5,TGTGCCAGCAGCTTAGCGGGACAAGGAGAGACCCAGTACTTC,CASSLAGQGETQYF
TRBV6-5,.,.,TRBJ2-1,TGTGCCAGCAGTTACTCCCCAGTGGGGGACTACAATGAGCAGTTCTTC,CASSYSPVGDYNEQFF
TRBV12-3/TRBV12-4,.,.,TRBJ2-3,TGTGCCAGCAGCGCCACCGGAGGTGGGCAGTATTTT,CASSATGGGQYF
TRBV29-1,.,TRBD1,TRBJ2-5,TGCAGCGTTGAGGGCAGGGGGCGTGAGACCCAGTACTTC,CSVEGRGRETQYF
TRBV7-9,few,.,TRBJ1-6,TGTGCCAGCAGCTTAGGTACCGGGGTTAATTCACCCCTCCACTTT,CASSLGTGVNSPLHF
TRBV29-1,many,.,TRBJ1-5,TGCAGCGGTGCTTACGGGAGCAATCAGCCCCAGCATTTT,CSGAYGSNQPQHF
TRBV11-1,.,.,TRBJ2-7,TGTGCCAGCAGCGGCGACATGGGGCAGTACTTC,CASSGDMGQYF
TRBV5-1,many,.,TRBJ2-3,TGCGCCAGCAGTTACCCCGGACAGCCAGATACGCAGTATTTT,CASSYPGQPDTQYF
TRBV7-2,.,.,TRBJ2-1,TGTGCCAGCAGCGCTTACTATACTAGCAATGAGCAGTTCTTC,CASSAYYTSNEQFF
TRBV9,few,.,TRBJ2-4,TGTGCCAGCAGCGTAGGTTCAGTAGCCAAAAACATTCAGTACTTC,CASSVGSVAKNIQYF
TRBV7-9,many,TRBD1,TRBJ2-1,TGTGCCAGCAAGTCGGGACAGGCCAACAATGAGCAGTTCTTC,CASKSGQANNEQFF
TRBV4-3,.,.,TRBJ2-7,TGCGCCAGCAGCCAAGGTCTGCAGGGGCTCTACGAGCAGTACTTC,CASSQGLQGLYEQYF
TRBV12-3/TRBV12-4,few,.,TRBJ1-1,TGTGCCAGCAGCTTAATGGCGGGGAACACTGAAGCTTTCTTT,CASSLMAGNTEAFF
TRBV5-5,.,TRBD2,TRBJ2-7,TGTGCCAGCAGCTTCCTACGGGCGAGCGGGATCCCCTACGAGCAGTACTTC,CASSFLRASGIPYEQYF
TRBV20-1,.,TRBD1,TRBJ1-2,TGCAGTGTAGGAACAGGGGGCTCGGGCTACACCTTC,CSVGTGGSGYTF
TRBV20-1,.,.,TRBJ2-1,TGCAGTGCTAGAGGAGGAGACGCCAGCTCCTACAATGAGCAGTTCTTC,CSARGGDASSYNEQFF
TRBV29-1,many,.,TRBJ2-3,TGCAGCGTTGAAGGTGACAGACTAGATACGCAGTATTTT,CSVEGDRLDTQYF
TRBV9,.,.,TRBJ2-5,TGTGCCAGCAGCGTAGCTGGCGGGATACAGACCCAGTACTTC,CASSVAGGIQTQYF
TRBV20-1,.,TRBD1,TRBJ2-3,TGCAGTGCTAGAGATCCCGGCCAGGGGGCCTCAGATACGCAGTATTTT,CSARDPGQGASDTQYF
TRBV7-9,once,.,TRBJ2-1,TGTGCCAGCAGTTCACGGGCTTGGGGTGAGCAGTTCTTC,CASSSRAWGEQFF
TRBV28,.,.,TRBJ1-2,TGTGCCGGCCAGGAGCCAACTAACTATGGCTACACCTTC,CAGQEPTNYGYTF
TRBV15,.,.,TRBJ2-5,TGTGCCACCAGCCGCGACTATCAAGAGACCCAGTACTTC,CATSRDYQETQYF
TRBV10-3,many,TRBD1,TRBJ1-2,TGTGCCATCAGTTTGACAGGGGGTCTTGGCTACACCTTC,CAISLTGGLGYTF
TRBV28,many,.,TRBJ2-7,TGTGCCAGCAGTTCTGGGGGCAGCGGCTCCTACGAGCAGTACTTC,CASSSGGSGSYEQYF
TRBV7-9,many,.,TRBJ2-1,TGTGCCAGCAGCTTAGGGGACTCAAGTGAGCAGTTCTTC,CASSLGDSSEQFF
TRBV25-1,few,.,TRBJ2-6,TGTGCCAGCAGTGATTTGCAGTCTGGGGCCAACGTCCTGACTTTC,CASSDLQSGANVLTF